Described below is a single TCR beta chain sequence and its context. Its antigen is unknown. Primers: 60 Vbeta forward and 13 Jbeta reverse. Profiling relied on immunoSEQ multiplex PCR, and the TCRdb table lists in-frame clones only, not all of them. The repertoire holds about 150,000 clones, with roughly three quarters as singletons. Per the germline V gene, CDR1 is MNHNS and CDR2 is SASEGT. CDR3 length: 15 amino acids. V lost 4 bases, J lost 1 base, and 4 bases stayed unmatched. This sample is drawn from a study of cytomegalovirus exposure and HLA in healthy donors. Study observations and caveats: Reported results showed that the classifier diagnosed cytomegalovirus status with high specificity and sensitivity. Earlier results showed most TCR beta V segments being productive about 90% or about 30% of the time. Sequencing had likely introduced a cluster of highly shared sequence variants as an artifact.

The chain combines TRBV6-1 with TRBJ2-5, with 9 bases fitting TRBD1. This TCR came from a human donor in good health. The sequencing input was PBMCs. The CDR3 region is CASSAGTGFQETQYF. The CDR3 DNA follows: TGTGCCAGCAGTGCCGGGACAGGGTTCCAAGAGACCCAGTACTTC.